These T cell receptor beta chains were read from a single sample in a study of CD8 T cells in Susac syndrome. TCRdb reprocessed the immunoSEQ multiplex PCR reads via MiXCR and lists one record per CDR3 protein. The table shows roughly 200,000 distinct CDR3 sequences, with roughly 95% occurring only once. The sequencing sample was made of CD8+ T cells from PBMCs. These receptors were collected from a human donor with multiple sclerosis. CDR3s include the opening cysteine and the closing phenylalanine or tryptophan. Each record gives: clone size, D gene, J gene, V gene, CDR3 DNA, CDR3 protein. The D gene is left open where the match is weak. A row's size may be missing; if present it is once, few, many or a size class.

>-|-|TRBJ2-5|TRBV25-1
TGTGCCAGCAGTTGGGAGACTGGGACCCAGTACTTC
CASSWETGTQYF
>once|TRBD1|TRBJ2-5|TRBV7-9
TGTGCCGGCCGGGACAGGTACCAAGAGACCCAGTACTTC
CAGRDRYQETQYF
>-|-|TRBJ1-2|TRBV20-1
TGCAGTGCTAGAGATCGAGTAGGCTACACCTTC
CSARDRVGYTF
>few|-|TRBJ1-5|TRBV24-1
TGTGCCACCAGTGATTTGAACAGCAATCAGCCCCAGCATTTT
CATSDLNSNQPQHF
>-|-|TRBJ1-5|TRBV3-1
TGTGCCAGCAGCCAAGATCTTCAAAATCAGCCCCAGCATTTT
CASSQDLQNQPQHF
>-|TRBD1|TRBJ1-1|TRBV11-2
TGTGCCAGCCCCAAAGCAGGGGGCATAGGGTGGACTGAAGCTTTCTTT
CASPKAGGIGWTEAFF
>-|-|TRBJ2-1|TRBV6-1
TGTGCCAGCAGTGAATGGGACCGGAATGAGCAGTTCTTC
CASSEWDRNEQFF
>-|-|TRBJ1-1|TRBV29-1
TGCAGCGTTGAAGATCTCGGGGCGGACACTGAAGCTTTCTTT
CSVEDLGADTEAFF
>-|-|TRBJ1-5|TRBV12-3/TRBV12-4
TGTGCCAGCCAAGAGGGGGGCAATCAGCCCCAGCATTTT
CASQEGGNQPQHF
>-|-|TRBJ1-5|TRBV6-6
TGTGCCAGCAGGGGTGATATGGGGGCAGATCAGCCCCAGCATTTT
CASRGDMGADQPQHF
>-|TRBD1|TRBJ1-2|TRBV20-1
TGCAGTGCTAGAGATTTAACAGGGGAAAACTATGGCTACACCTTC
CSARDLTGENYGYTF
>once|-|TRBJ2-3|TRBV7-8
TGTGCCAGCTGCACCGGGGCCACAGATACGCAGTATTTT
CASCTGATDTQYF
>once|TRBD1|TRBJ2-2|TRBV20-1
TGCAGTGCTGGACCGGGACAGGGGACCGGGGAGCTGTTTTTT
CSAGPGQGTGELFF
>-|TRBD2|TRBJ2-3|TRBV9
TGTGCCAGCAGCGTTAGCGGGAGGGCCGGAGATACGCAGTATTTT
CASSVSGRAGDTQYF
>-|TRBD1|TRBJ2-7|TRBV20-1
TGCAGTGCTAGAGAGGACAGGGGGCCGTACGAGCAGTACTTC
CSAREDRGPYEQYF
>-|-|TRBJ2-1|TRBV12-2
TGTGCAAGTCGCCGCACTTGCGTCTTC
CASRRTCVF
>-|-|TRBJ1-1|TRBV19
TGTGCCAGTAGTATAAGTGCAGGGCCTACTGAAGCTTTCTTT
CASSISAGPTEAFF
>-|-|TRBJ2-1|TRBV27
TGTGCCAGCAGTTTAGGTGTTACTCTCAGTGAGCAGTTCTTC
CASSLGVTLSEQFF
>-|TRBD2|TRBJ2-5|TRBV20-1
TGCAGTGCTAGAGCTTTAAGGGCAACGGGACTAGCGACCTCAGAGACCCAGTACTTC
CSARALRATGLATSETQYF
>few|-|TRBJ2-6|TRBV27
TGTGCCAGTACCTCTGGGGCCAACGTCCTGACTTTC
CASTSGANVLTF
>-|-|TRBJ2-1|TRBV20-1
TGCAGTGCTATAGCGGATACCTACAATGAGCAGTTCTTC
CSAIADTYNEQFF
>-|-|TRBJ2-1|TRBV6-5
TGTGCCAGCCGAGGCGGGAACGACAATGAGCAGTTCTTC
CASRGGNDNEQFF
>-|TRBD1|TRBJ1-5|TRBV27
TGTGCCAGCAGTCCTACAGGGGTTGCCCAGCCCCAGCATTTT
CASSPTGVAQPQHF
>-|-|TRBJ2-2|TRBV4-1
TGCGCCAGCAGCCAAAACAGGGGGGAGCTGTTTTTT
CASSQNRGELFF
>-|TRBD1|TRBJ2-7|TRBV7-9
TGTGCCAGCAGCTTAGGGGACAGGGGCCTCTACGAGCAGTACTTC
CASSLGDRGLYEQYF
>-|TRBD2|TRBJ2-3|TRBV6-4
TGTGCCAGCAGTGACTCTTCTAGCGGTGGCGTTGATACGCAGTATTTT
CASSDSSSGGVDTQYF
>-|TRBD1|TRBJ2-5|TRBV9
TGTGCCAGCAGCCCATTCCCGGGACAGCAAGAGACCCAGTACTTC
CASSPFPGQQETQYF
>few|-|TRBJ2-7|TRBV3-1
TGTGCCAGCAGCCAAGGGCGGGCGTCCTACGAGCAGTACTTC
CASSQGRASYEQYF
>-|-|TRBJ1-1|TRBV3-1
TGTGCCAGCAGCCAAGAAAGGGAGCTGCACACTGAAGCTTTCTTT
CASSQERELHTEAFF
>-|TRBD2|TRBJ2-7|TRBV30
TGTGCCTGGAGCATGGGACTAGCGGGACGCTACGAGCAGTACTTC
CAWSMGLAGRYEQYF
>once|-|TRBJ2-1|TRBV14
TGTGCCAGCAGCCAAGATGGGTCCAACAATGAGCAGTTCTTC
CASSQDGSNNEQFF
>-|TRBD2|TRBJ2-7|TRBV6-5
TGTGCCAGCAGTTACTCGTGGACTAGCGGAGCCTACGAGCAGTACTTC
CASSYSWTSGAYEQYF
>-|-|TRBJ2-7|TRBV29-1
TGCAGCGTTCTTACAGGGACCTACGAGCAGTACTTC
CSVLTGTYEQYF
>-|-|TRBJ1-2|TRBV27
TGTGCCAGCAGTCGCTACGGGAATATGTACACCTTC
CASSRYGNMYTF
>-|-|TRBJ1-5|TRBV27
TGTGCCAGGGAGCCCCAGCATTTT
CAREPQHF
>once|-|TRBJ1-1|TRBV20-1
TGCAGTGCTAGCCTATCAGGGTCTATCACTGAAGCTTTCTTT
CSASLSGSITEAFF
>-|TRBD2|TRBJ2-2|TRBV12-3/TRBV12-4
TGTGCCAGCAGTTCGGGGGGAACCGGGGAGCTGTTTTTT
CASSSGGTGELFF
>-|-|TRBJ2-1|TRBV11-2
TGTGCCAGCAGCGACGGCAGAAGCTCCTACAATGAGCAGTTCTTC
CASSDGRSSYNEQFF
>-|-|TRBJ2-7|TRBV4-1
TGCGCCAGCAGCCAAGATCTTTCGGCCTATCAGCAGTACTTC
CASSQDLSAYQQYF
>-|-|TRBJ2-5|TRBV2
TGTGCCAGCAGTGACGAGAACCAAGAGACCCAGTACTTC
CASSDENQETQYF
>once|-|TRBJ2-3|TRBV3-1
TGTGCCAGCAGCCAAGGGACTGACTCTAGCACAGATACGCAGTATTTT
CASSQGTDSSTDTQYF
>-|-|TRBJ1-1|TRBV4-1
TGCGCCAGCAGTCGTACCAGGGGTCCCTGGATTCAGAACACTGAAGCTTTCTTT
CASSRTRGPWIQNTEAFF
>-|-|TRBJ1-2|TRBV11-2
TGTGCCAGCAGCACACCCCGGTATGGCTACACCTTC
CASSTPRYGYTF
>-|-|TRBJ1-1|TRBV11-2
TGTGCCAGCAGCTTAGGGATTTCTGAAGCTTTCTTT
CASSLGISEAFF
>-|TRBD2|TRBJ2-3|TRBV12-3/TRBV12-4
TGTGCCAGCAGCTTACTAGCGGGGGGGCTTGGTACGCAGTATTTT
CASSLLAGGLGTQYF
>once|-|TRBJ2-3|TRBV4-1
TGCGCCAGCAGCCGAGCCAGGGACCCGGTCGATACGCAGTATTTT
CASSRARDPVDTQYF
>-|-|TRBJ1-2|TRBV14
TGTGCCAGCAGCCATTATCAGGGGTGGGATGGCTACACCTTC
CASSHYQGWDGYTF
>once|-|TRBJ2-1|TRBV27
TGTGCCAGCACTTCCTACAATGAGCAGTTCTTC
CASTSYNEQFF
>-|-|TRBJ2-1|TRBV3-1
TGTGCCAGCAGCCGCCACCCTGGCGGGGCATCCTACAATGAGCAGTTCTTC
CASSRHPGGASYNEQFF
>few|TRBD2|TRBJ2-7|TRBV27
TGTGCCAGCAGTTTAGCAACGGGGGGAACCTACGAGCAGTACTTC
CASSLATGGTYEQYF
>-|-|TRBJ2-2|TRBV7-6
TGTGCCAGCAGCTTAGTAAGCCACGATACCGGGGAGCTGTTTTTT
CASSLVSHDTGELFF